This T cell receptor (beta chain) was captured by sequencing in a study of OX40 agonist ivuxolimab in advanced cancers. Study observations and caveats: Some nonresponders additionally presented with little normalized T-cell clonal expansion.

Assay used: immunoSEQ multiplex PCR; TCRdb lists only in-frame clones, some missing. The data hold 65,000 to 95,000 clones, with approximately 86% observed a single time. The CDR3 spans 15 residues. Trimming pared 5 bases from V and 0 bases from J, leaving 12 bases between. Germline CDR1 reads SGDLS; CDR2 reads YYNGEE. Comments on this clone: Its antigen is unknown.

This clonotype was sampled from an adult with an advanced solid tumor such as melanoma, head and neck, liver or kidney cancer. The specimen was CD4+ or CD8+ T cells sorted from blood, collected in a trial of the OX40 agonist ivuxolimab. The chain has TRBV9 and TRBJ2-1; TRBD1 is a possible D gene (5 bases). This CDR3 is CASSMGQSSYNEQFF. DNA of the CDR3: TGTGCCAGCAGTATGGGGCAGAGCTCCTACAATGAGCAGTTCTTC.